The rows below give T cell receptor beta chains drawn from one sample of a study of control samples from healthy donors and cancer patients. Some clones are missing from TCRdb's copy, which holds only in-frame ones; the method was immunoSEQ multiplex PCR. The sample contains tens of thousands of clones, approximately 89% of which appear only once. The source material was PBMCs. Receptor source: a man between 60 and 75 years old with colorectal cancer. The CDR3 runs from the conserved cysteine through the conserved F or W. The D gene is left open where the match is weak. Rows may omit the clone size; those that give it use once, few, many or a size class.

TRBV19	-	TRBJ2-2	-	CASRPTASTGELFF	TGTGCCAGTAGACCGACAGCTTCCACCGGGGAGCTGTTTTTT
TRBV19	once	TRBJ2-1	TRBD2	CASRGLAGYNEQFF	TGTGCCAGTAGGGGACTAGCGGGGTACAATGAGCAGTTCTTC
TRBV5-1	-	TRBJ1-1	-	CASSFAGSNTEAFF	TGCGCCAGCAGCTTTGCAGGGTCGAACACTGAAGCTTTCTTT
TRBV19	-	TRBJ2-1	-	CASSGTRSGGHEQFF	TGTGCCAGTAGTGGGACCAGATCCGGGGGCCATGAGCAGTTCTTC
TRBV11-3	-	TRBJ2-5	TRBD2	CASSFQAGGRLETQYF	TGTGCCAGCAGCTTTCAAGCGGGGGGGCGTCTGGAGACCCAGTACTTC
TRBV6-2/TRBV6-3	-	TRBJ1-1	-	CASSYLDLNTEAFF	TGTGCCAGCAGTTACCTGGACTTAAACACTGAAGCTTTCTTT
TRBV2	-	TRBJ1-2	-	CASSADSSEGYTF	TGTGCCAGCAGTGCAGACAGCAGCGAAGGCTACACCTTC
TRBV7-2	-	TRBJ2-5	TRBD1	CASSFPKTGAQETQYF	TGTGCCAGCAGCTTCCCAAAAACAGGGGCACAAGAGACCCAGTACTTC
TRBV6-5	-	TRBJ2-1	TRBD2	CASSPSGTTYNEQFF	TGTGCCAGCAGCCCCTCCGGGACTACCTACAATGAGCAGTTCTTC
TRBV6-6	-	TRBJ2-5	-	CASSYEGTQYF	TGTGCCAGCAGTTACGAGGGGACCCAGTACTTC
TRBV5-5	-	TRBJ2-3	TRBD1	CASSVTGVGTDTQYF	TGTGCCAGCAGCGTCACAGGGGTTGGGACAGATACGCAGTATTTT
TRBV20-1	-	TRBJ1-5	-	CSASMAGQPQHF	TGCAGTGCTAGTATGGCAGGGCAGCCCCAGCATTTT
TRBV5-1	few	TRBJ2-4	TRBD1	CASSSGQGRWDIQYF	TGCGCCAGCAGCTCGGGACAGGGTCGATGGGACATTCAGTACTTC
TRBV2	-	TRBJ1-3	-	CASRLSSGNTIYF	TGTGCCAGCAGGCTCTCCTCTGGAAACACCATATATTTT
TRBV29-1	-	TRBJ2-5	-	CSGGGQGGETQYF	TGCAGCGGAGGGGGGCAAGGGGGAGAGACCCAGTACTTC
TRBV5-1	-	TRBJ2-7	TRBD1	CASNTGTGVFEQYF	TGCGCCAGCAACACCGGGACAGGGGTTTTCGAGCAGTACTTC
TRBV11-2	-	TRBJ1-2	-	CASSGTAVGGYTF	TGTGCCAGCAGTGGGACCGCGGTGGGGGGCTACACCTTC
TRBV11-3	-	TRBJ2-5	-	CASSLVVETQYF	TGTGCCAGCAGCTTAGTGGTGGAGACCCAGTACTTC
TRBV5-1	-	TRBJ2-1	TRBD1	CASSFGQGTNLYNEQFF	TGCGCCAGCAGCTTTGGACAGGGAACTAACCTCTACAATGAGCAGTTCTTC
TRBV25-1	-	TRBJ1-2	-	CASSPSNSRTVHYGYTF	TGTGCCAGCAGCCCGTCTAACTCCCGGACAGTCCACTATGGCTACACCTTC
TRBV9	-	TRBJ2-7	-	CASSASIQSSYEQYF	TGTGCCAGCAGCGCATCCATCCAGAGCTCCTACGAGCAGTACTTC
TRBV7-2	-	TRBJ2-7	-	CASSLEGVGSYEQYF	TGTGCCAGCAGCTTAGAAGGGGTTGGGTCCTACGAGCAGTACTTC
TRBV9	once	TRBJ2-5	-	CASAYQETQYF	TGTGCCAGCGCGTACCAAGAGACCCAGTACTTC
TRBV7-6	-	TRBJ2-3	TRBD2	CASSPRTSGGITDTQYF	TGTGCCAGCAGCCCCCGGACTAGCGGGGGAATCACAGATACGCAGTATTTT
TRBV5-1	-	TRBJ1-4	-	CASSPAGGQNEKLFF	TGCGCCAGCAGCCCGGCGGGGGGCCAAAATGAAAAACTGTTTTTT
TRBV30	-	TRBJ2-3	TRBD2	CAWRRGAGGTDTQYF	TGTGCCTGGCGCCGAGGAGCGGGGGGCACAGATACGCAGTATTTT
TRBV18	-	TRBJ2-5	TRBD1	CASSPRQGPTGTQYF	TGTGCCAGCTCACCCCGACAGGGTCCCACCGGTACCCAGTACTTC
TRBV29-1	-	TRBJ2-5	TRBD1	CSVDDRGFQETQYF	TGCAGCGTTGATGACAGGGGCTTTCAAGAGACCCAGTACTTC
TRBV7-2	-	TRBJ2-5	-	CASSTHRPGPQETQYF	TGTGCCAGCAGCACCCACCGCCCGGGTCCCCAAGAGACCCAGTACTTC
TRBV7-9	few	TRBJ1-2	-	CASSWSGATYGYTF	TGTGCCAGCAGCTGGTCAGGGGCGACCTATGGCTACACCTTC
TRBV27	-	TRBJ1-5	-	CASSQTENQPQHF	TGTGCCAGCAGTCAAACAGAAAATCAGCCCCAGCATTTT
TRBV30	-	TRBJ2-7	TRBD1	CAWSPKGQGAAYEQYF	TGTGCCTGGAGTCCAAAGGGACAGGGGGCCGCCTACGAGCAGTACTTC
TRBV27	-	TRBJ2-4	-	CASSSKGPLNIQYF	TGTGCCAGCAGTAGTAAGGGACCTTTAAACATTCAGTACTTC
TRBV27	-	TRBJ1-1	-	CASSPRAGSGGTEAFF	TGTGCCAGCAGTCCCAGGGCCGGGTCGGGGGGGACTGAAGCTTTCTTT
TRBV18	once	TRBJ2-2	-	CASSPRGQPNTGELFF	TGTGCCAGCTCACCTCGCGGCCAGCCGAACACCGGGGAGCTGTTTTTT
TRBV6-5	-	TRBJ2-5	-	CASSYSPSAVQETQYF	TGTGCCAGCAGTTACTCCCCCAGCGCAGTTCAAGAGACCCAGTACTTC
TRBV27	once	TRBJ1-4	-	CASSGPHEKLFF	TGTGCCAGCAGCGGGCCTCATGAAAAACTGTTTTTT
TRBV6-5	-	TRBJ2-7	-	CASRYRGEQYF	TGTGCCAGCAGGTACCGGGGAGAGCAGTACTTC
TRBV15	-	TRBJ2-3	TRBD1	CATSRFGTGTDTQYF	TGTGCCACCAGCAGGTTTGGGACAGGCACAGATACGCAGTATTTT